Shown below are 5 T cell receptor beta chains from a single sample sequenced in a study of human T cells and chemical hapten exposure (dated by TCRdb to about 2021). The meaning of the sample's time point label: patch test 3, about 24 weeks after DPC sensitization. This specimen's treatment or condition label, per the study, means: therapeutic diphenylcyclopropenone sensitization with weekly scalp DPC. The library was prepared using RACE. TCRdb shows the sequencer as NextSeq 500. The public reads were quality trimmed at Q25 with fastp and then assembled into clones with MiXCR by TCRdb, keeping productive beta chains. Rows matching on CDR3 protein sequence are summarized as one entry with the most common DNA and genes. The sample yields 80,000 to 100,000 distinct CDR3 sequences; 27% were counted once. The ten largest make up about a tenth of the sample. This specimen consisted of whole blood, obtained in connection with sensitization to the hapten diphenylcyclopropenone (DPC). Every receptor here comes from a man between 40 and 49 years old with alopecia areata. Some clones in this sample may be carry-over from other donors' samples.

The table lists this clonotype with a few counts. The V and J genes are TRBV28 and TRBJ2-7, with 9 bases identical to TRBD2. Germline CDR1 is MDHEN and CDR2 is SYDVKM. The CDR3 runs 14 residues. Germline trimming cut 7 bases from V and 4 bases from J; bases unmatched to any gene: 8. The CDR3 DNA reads TGTGCCAGCATTGGAGCGGGAGGTAAATACGAGCAGTACTTC. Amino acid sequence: CASIGAGGKYEQYF.

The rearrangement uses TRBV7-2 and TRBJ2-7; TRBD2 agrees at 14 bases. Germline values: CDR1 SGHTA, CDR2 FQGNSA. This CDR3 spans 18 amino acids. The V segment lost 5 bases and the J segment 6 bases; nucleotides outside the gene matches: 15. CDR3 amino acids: CASSRARGLAGGRGEQYF. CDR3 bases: TGTGCCAGCAGCCGAGCCCGCGGACTAGCGGGAGGTAGGGGCGAGCAGTACTTC.

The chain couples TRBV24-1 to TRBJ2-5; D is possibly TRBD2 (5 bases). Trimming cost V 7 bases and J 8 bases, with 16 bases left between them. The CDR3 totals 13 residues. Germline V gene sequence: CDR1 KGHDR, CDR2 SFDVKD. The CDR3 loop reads CATRPGADPTQYF. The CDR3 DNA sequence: TGTGCCACCAGGCCAGGAGCGGACCCAACCCAGTACTTC.

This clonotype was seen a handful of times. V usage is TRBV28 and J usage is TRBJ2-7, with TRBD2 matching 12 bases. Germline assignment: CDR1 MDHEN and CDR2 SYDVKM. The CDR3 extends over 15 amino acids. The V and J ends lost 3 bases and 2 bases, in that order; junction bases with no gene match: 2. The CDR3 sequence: CASSFSSGRAYEQYF. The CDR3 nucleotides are TGTGCCAGCAGTTTTTCTAGCGGGAGGGCCTACGAGCAGTACTTC.

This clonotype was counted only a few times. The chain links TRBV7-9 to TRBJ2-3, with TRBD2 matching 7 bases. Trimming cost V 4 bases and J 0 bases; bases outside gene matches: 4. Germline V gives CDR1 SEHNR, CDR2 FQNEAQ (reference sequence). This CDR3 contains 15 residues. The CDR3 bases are TGTGCCAGCAGCTCGAATAGCGGGAGCACAGATACGCAGTATTTT. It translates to CASSSNSGSTDTQYF. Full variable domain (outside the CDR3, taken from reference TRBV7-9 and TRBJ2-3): DTGVSQNPRHKITKRGQNVTFRCDPISEHNRLYWYRQTLGQGPEFLTYFQNEAQLEKSRLLSDRFSAERPKGSFSTLEIQRTEQGDSAMYLCASSSNSGSTDTQYFGPGTRLTVL.